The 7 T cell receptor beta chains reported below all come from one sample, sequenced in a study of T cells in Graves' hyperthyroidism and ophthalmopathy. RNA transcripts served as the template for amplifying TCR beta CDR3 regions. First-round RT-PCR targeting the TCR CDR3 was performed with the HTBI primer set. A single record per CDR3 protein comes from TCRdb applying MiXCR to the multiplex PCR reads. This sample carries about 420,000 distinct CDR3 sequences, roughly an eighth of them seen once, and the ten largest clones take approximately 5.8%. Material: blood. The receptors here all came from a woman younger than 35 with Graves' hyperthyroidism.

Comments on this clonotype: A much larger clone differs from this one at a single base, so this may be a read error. The CDR3 DNA reads as TGTGCCAGCTTTCCAGGGGGGATAGTGAATCAGCCCCAGCATTTT. Translated, it gives CASFPGGIVNQPQHF. The V call is TRBV27, the J call TRBJ1-5, with 7 bases matching TRBD1. V gave up 8 bases and J gave up 4 bases; unmatched junction bases: 11. Germline CDR1 reads MNHEY; CDR2 reads SMNVEV (reference sequence). This CDR3 comprises 15 residues.

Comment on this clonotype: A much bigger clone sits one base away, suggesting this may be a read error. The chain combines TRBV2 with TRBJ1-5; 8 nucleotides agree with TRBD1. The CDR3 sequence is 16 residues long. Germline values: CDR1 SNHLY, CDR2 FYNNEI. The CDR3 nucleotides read TGTGCCAGCAGTCCCAGGACAGGGTGGCGCAATCAGCTCCAGCATTTT. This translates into CASSPRTGWRNQLQHF.

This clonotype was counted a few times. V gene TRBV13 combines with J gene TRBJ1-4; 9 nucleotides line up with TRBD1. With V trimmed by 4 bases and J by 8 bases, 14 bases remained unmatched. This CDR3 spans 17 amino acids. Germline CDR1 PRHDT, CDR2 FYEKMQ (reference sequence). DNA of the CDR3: TGTGCCAGCAGCTCCACGGGACAGGGACCGGTGAAGGAAAAACTGTTTTTT. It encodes CASSSTGQGPVKEKLFF.

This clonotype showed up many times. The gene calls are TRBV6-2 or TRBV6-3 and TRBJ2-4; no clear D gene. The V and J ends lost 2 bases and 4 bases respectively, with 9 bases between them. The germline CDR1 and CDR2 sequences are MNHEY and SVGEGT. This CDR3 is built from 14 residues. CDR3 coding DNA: TGTGCCAGCAGTTACGCTGTCGGAAAAAACATTCAGTACTTC. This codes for CASSYAVGKNIQYF.

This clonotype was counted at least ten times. CDR3 sequence: CASSKPRRWDISNYGYTF. In nucleotides, the CDR3 is TGTGCCAGCAGTAAGCCCCGTAGGTGGGACATCTCTAACTATGGCTACACCTTC. V is TRBV6-2 or TRBV6-3 and J is TRBJ1-2; D perhaps matches TRBD1 (6 bases). V was pared by 5 bases and J by 0 bases, with 22 bases between. Germline CDR1 is MNHEY and CDR2 is SVGEGT. The CDR3 totals 18 residues.

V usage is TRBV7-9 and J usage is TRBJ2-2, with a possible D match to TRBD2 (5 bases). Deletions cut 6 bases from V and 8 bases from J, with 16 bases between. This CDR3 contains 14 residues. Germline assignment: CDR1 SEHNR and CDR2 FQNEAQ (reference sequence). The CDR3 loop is CASRGEGSSGELFF. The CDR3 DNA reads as TGTGCCAGCAGAGGAGAGGGCTCCTCTGGGGAGCTGTTTTTT.

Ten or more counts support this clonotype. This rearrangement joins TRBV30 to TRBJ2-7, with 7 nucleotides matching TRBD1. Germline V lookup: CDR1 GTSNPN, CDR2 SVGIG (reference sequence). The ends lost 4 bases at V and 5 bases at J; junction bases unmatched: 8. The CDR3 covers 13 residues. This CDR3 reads CAWTNRGWDEQYF. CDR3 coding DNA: TGTGCCTGGACCAACAGGGGTTGGGACGAGCAGTACTTC.